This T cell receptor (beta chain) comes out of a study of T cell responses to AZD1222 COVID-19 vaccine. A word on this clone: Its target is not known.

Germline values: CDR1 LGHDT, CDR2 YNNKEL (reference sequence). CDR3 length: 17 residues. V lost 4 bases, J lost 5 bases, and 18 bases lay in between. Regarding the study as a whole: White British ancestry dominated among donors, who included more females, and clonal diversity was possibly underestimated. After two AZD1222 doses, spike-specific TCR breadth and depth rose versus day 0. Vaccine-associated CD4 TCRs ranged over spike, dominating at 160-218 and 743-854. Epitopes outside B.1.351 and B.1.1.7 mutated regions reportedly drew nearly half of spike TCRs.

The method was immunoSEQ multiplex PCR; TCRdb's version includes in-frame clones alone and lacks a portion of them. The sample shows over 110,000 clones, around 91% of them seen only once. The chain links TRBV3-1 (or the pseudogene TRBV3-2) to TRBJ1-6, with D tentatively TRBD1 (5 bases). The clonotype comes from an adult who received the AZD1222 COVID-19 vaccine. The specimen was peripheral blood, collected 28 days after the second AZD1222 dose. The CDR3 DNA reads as TGTGCCAGCAGCCGAGAACCGGGACGAGCTAATAATTCACCCCTCCACTTT. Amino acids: CASSREPGRANNSPLHF.